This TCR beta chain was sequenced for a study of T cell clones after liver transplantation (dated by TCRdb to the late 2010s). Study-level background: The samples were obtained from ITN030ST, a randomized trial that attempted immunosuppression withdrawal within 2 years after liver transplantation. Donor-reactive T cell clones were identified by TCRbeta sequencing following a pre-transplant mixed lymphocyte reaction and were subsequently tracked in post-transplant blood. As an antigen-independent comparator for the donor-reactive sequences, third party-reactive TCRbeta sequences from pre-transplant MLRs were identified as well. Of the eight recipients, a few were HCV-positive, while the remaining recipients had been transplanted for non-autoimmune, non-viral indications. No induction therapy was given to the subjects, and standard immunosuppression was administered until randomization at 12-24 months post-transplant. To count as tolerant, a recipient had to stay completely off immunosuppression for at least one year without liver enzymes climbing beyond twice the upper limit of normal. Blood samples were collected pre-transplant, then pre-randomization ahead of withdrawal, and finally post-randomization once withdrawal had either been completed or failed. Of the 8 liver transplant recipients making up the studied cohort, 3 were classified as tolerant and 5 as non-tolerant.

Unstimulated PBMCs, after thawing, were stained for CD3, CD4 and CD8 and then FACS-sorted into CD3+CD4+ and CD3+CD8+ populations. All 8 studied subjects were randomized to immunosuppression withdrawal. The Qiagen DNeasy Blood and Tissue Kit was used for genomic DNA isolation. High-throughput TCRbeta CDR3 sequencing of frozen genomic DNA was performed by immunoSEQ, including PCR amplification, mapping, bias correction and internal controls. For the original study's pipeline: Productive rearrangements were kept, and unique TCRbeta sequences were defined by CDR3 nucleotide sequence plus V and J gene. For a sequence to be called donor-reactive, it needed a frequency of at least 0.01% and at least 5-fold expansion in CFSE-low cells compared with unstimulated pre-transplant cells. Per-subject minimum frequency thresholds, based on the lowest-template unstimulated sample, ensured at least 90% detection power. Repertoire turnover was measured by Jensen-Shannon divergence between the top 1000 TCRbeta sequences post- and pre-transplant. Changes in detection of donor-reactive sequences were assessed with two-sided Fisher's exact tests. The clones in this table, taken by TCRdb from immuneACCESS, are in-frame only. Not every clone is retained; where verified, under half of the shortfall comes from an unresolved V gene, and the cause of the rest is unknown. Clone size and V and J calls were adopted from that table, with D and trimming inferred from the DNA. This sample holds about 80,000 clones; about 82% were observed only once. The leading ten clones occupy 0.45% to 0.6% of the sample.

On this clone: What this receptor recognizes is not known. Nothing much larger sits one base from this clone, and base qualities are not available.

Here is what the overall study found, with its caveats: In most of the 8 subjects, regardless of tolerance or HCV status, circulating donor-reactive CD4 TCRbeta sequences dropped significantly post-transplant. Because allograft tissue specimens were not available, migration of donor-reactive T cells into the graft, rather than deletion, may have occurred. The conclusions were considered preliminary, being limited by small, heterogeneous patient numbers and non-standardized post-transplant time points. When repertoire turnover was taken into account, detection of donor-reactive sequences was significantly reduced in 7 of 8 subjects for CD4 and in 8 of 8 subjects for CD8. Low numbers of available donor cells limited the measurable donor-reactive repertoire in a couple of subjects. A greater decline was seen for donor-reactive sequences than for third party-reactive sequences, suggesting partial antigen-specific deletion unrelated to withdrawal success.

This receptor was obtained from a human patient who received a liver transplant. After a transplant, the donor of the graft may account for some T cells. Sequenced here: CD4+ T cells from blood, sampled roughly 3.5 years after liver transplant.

The CDR3 reads as follows: CASRDDSRPFF. The nucleotides read TGTGCCAGCAGGGACGATTCAAGACCGTTCTTC. The rearrangement joined TRBV2 to TRBJ2-1, with no confident D gene call. V sheds 6 bases and J sheds 15 bases, leaving 15 bases between their ends. The CDR3 runs 11 amino acids, cysteine and phenylalanine included. Only the CDR3 DNA stays, 33 bases, in frame from base 1. The germline V gene yields SNHLY for CDR1 and FYNNEI for CDR2.